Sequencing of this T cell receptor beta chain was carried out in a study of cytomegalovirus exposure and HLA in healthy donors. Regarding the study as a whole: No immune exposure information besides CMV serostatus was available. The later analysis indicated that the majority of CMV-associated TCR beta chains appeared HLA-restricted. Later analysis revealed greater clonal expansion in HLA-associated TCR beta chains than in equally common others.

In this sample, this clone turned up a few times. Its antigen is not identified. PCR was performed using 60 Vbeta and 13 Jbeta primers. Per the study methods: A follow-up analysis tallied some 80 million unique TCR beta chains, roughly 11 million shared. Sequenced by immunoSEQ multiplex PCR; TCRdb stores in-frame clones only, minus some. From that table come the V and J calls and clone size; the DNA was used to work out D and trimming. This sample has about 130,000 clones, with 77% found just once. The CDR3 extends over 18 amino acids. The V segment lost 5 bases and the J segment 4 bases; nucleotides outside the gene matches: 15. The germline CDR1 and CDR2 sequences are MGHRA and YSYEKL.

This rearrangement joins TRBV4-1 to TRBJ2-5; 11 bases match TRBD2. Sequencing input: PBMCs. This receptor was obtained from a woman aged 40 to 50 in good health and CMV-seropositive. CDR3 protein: CASSWGGTSGGEGETQYF. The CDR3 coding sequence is TGCGCCAGCAGCTGGGGAGGGACTAGCGGAGGGGAGGGAGAGACCCAGTACTTC.